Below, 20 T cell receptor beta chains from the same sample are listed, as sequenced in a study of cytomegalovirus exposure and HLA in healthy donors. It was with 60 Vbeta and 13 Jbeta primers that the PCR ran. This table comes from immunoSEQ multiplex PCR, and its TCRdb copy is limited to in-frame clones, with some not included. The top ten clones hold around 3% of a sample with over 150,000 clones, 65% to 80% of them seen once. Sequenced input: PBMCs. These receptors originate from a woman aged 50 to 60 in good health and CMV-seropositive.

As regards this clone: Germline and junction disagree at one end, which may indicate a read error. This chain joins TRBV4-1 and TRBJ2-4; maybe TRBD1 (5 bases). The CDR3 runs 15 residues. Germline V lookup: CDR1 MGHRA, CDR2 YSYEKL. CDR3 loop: CASSQDTGAFAIQYF. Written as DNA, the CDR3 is TGTGCCAGCAGCCAAGATACAGGAGCCTTTGCCATTCAGTACTTC.

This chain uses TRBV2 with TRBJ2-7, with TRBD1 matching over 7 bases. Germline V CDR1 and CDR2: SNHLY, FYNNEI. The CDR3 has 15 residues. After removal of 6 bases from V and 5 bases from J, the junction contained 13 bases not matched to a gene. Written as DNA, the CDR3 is TGTGCCAGCAGCGCCTCAGGGGGACGAATGAACGAGCAGTACTTC. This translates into CASSASGGRMNEQYF.

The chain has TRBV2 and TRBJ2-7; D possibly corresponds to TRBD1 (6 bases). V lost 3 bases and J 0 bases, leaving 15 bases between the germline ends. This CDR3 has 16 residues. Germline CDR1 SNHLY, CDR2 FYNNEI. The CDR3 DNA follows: TGTGCCAGCAGTGATGTTGGGGGCGAGAGCTCCTACGAGCAGTACTTC. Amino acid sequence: CASSDVGGESSYEQYF.

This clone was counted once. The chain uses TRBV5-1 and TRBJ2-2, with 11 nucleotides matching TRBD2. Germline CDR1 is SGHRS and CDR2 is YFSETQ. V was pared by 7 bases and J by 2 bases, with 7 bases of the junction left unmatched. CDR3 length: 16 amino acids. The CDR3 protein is CASGRLAGSNTGELFF. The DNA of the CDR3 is TGCGCCAGCGGTAGACTAGCGGGGAGTAACACCGGGGAGCTGTTTTTT.

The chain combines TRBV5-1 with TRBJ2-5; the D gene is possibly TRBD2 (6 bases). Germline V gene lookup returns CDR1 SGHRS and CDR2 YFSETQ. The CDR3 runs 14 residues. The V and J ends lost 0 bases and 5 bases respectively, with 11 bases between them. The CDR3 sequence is CASSLVAGRETQYF. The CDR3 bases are TGCGCCAGCAGCTTGGTCGCGGGGCGCGAGACCCAGTACTTC.

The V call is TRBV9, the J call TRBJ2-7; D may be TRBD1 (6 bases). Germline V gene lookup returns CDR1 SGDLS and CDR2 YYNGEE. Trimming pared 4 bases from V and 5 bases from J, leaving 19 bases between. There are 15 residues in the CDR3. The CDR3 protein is CASSPTGTTGHEQYF. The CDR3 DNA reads TGTGCCAGCAGCCCGACCGGGACAACAGGGCACGAGCAGTACTTC.

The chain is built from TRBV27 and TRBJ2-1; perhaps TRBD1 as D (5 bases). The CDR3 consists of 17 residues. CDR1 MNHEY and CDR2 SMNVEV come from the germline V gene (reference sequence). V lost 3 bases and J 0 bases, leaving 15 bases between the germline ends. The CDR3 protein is CASSLGPATLSYNEQFF. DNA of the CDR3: TGTGCCAGCAGTTTGGGGCCTGCTACCCTCTCCTACAATGAGCAGTTCTTC.

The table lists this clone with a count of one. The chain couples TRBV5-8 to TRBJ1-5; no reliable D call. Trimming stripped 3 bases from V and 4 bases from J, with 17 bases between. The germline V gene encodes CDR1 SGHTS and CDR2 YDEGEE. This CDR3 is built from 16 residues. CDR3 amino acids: CASSSADFRVNQPQHF. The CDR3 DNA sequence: TGTGCCAGCAGCTCCGCGGACTTTCGGGTAAATCAGCCCCAGCATTTT.

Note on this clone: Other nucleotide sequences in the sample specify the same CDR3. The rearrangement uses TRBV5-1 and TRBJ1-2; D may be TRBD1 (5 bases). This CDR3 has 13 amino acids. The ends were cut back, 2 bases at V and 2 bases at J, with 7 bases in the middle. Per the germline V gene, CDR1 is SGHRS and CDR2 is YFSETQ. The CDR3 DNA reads TGCGCCAGCAGCTTAGGGGAAAACTATGGCTACACCTTC. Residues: CASSLGENYGYTF.

The CDR3 loop is CAWTEQGTTEAFF. DNA of the CDR3: TGTGCCTGGACCGAACAGGGGACCACTGAAGCTTTCTTT. This chain joins TRBV30 and TRBJ1-1, with 7 bases identical to TRBD1. Trimming removed 4 bases from V and 4 bases from J; junction bases left unmatched: 6. Germline V CDR1 and CDR2: GTSNPN, SVGIG (reference sequence). There are 13 residues in the CDR3. The full variable domain, in which reference TRBV30 and TRBJ1-1 provide the parts outside the CDR3, is SQTIHQWPATLVQPVGSPLSLECTVEGTSNPNLYWYRQAAGRGLQLLFYSVGIGQISSEVPQNLSASRPQDRQFILSSKKLLLSDSGFYLCAWTEQGTTEAFFGQGTRLTVV.

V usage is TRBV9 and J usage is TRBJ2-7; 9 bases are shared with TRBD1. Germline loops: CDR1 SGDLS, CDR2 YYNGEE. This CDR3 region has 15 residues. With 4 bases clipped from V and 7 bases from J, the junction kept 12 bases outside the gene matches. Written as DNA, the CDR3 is TGTGCCAGCAGCTCTCTAGACAGGGGGAAGGGGGAGCAGTACTTC. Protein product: CASSSLDRGKGEQYF.

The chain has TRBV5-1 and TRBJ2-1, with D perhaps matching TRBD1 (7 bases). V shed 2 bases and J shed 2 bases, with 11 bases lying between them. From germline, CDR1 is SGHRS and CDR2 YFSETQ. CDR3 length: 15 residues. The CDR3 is CASSFGGGAYNEQFF. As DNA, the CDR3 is TGCGCCAGCAGCTTTGGAGGGGGCGCCTACAATGAGCAGTTCTTC. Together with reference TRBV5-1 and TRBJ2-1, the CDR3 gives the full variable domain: KAGVTQTPRYLIKTRGQQVTLSCSPISGHRSVSWYQQTPGQGLQFLFEYFSETQRNKGNFPGRFSGRQFSNSRSEMNVSTLELGDSALYLCASSFGGGAYNEQFFGPGTRLTVL.

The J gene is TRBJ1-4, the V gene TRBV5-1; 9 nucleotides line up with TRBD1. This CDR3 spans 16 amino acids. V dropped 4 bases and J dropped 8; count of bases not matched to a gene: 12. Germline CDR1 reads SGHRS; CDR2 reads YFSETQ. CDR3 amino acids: CASSGTTTGGVEKLFF. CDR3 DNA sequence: TGCGCCAGCAGCGGAACGACAACAGGGGGCGTAGAAAAACTGTTTTTT. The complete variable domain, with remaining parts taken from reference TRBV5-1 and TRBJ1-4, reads KAGVTQTPRYLIKTRGQQVTLSCSPISGHRSVSWYQQTPGQGLQFLFEYFSETQRNKGNFPGRFSGRQFSNSRSEMNVSTLELGDSALYLCASSGTTTGGVEKLFFGSGTQLSVL.

The DNA for the CDR3 is TGTGCCAGCAGCGGGCAGGGGGCCGCAGATACGCAGTATTTT. It is translated as CASSGQGAADTQYF. J is TRBJ2-3 and V is TRBV2; 8 positions match TRBD1. The ends lost 6 bases at V and 4 bases at J; junction bases unmatched: 6. The germline V gene has CDR1 SNHLY and CDR2 FYNNEI. The CDR3 is made up of 14 amino acids.

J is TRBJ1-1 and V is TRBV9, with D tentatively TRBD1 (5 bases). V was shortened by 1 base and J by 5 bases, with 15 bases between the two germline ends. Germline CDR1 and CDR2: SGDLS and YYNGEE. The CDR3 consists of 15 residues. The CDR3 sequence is CASSVRAGWDTEAFF. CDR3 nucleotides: TGTGCCAGCAGCGTAAGGGCAGGGTGGGATACTGAAGCTTTCTTT. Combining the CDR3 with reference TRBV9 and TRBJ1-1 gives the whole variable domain DSGVTQTPKHLITATGQRVTLRCSPRSGDLSVYWYQQSLDQGLQFLIQYYNGEERAKGNILERFSAQQFPDLHSELNLSSLELGDSALYFCASSVRAGWDTEAFFGQGTRLTVV.

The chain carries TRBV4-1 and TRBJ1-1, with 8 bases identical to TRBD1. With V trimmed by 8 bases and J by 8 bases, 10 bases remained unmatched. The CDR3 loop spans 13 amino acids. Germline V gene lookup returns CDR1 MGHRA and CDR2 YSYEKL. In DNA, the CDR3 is TGCGCCAGCTCAGACCGGACAGGGCTAGAAGCTTTCTTT. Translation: CASSDRTGLEAFF.

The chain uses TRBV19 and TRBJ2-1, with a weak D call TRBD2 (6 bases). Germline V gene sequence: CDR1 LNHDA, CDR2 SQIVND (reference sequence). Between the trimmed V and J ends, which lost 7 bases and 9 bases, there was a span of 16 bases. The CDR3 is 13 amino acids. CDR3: CASNSGGRGEQFF. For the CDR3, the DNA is TGTGCCAGTAATAGCGGAGGACGGGGTGAGCAGTTCTTC. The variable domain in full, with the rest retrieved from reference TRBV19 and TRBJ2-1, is DGGITQSPKYLFRKEGQNVTLSCEQNLNHDAMYWYRQDPGQGLRLIYYSQIVNDFQKGDIAEGYSVSREKKESFPLTVTSAQKNPTAFYLCASNSGGRGEQFFGPGTRLTVL.

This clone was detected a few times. CDR3 nucleotide sequence: TGTGCCAGCAGTGAGCAGGGGGGGAACACTGAAGCTTTCTTT. Protein product: CASSEQGGNTEAFF. The chain has TRBV2 and TRBJ1-1; 7 bases fit TRBD1. Germline values: CDR1 SNHLY, CDR2 FYNNEI. The CDR3 has 14 amino acids. Germline trimming cut 3 bases from V and 1 base from J; bases unmatched to any gene: 2. The whole variable domain, filled in from reference TRBV2 and TRBJ1-1, reads EPEVTQTPSHQVTQMGQEVILRCVPISNHLYFYWYRQILGQKVEFLVSFYNNEISEKSEIFDDQFSVERPDGSNFTLKIRSTKLEDSAMYFCASSEQGGNTEAFFGQGTRLTVV.

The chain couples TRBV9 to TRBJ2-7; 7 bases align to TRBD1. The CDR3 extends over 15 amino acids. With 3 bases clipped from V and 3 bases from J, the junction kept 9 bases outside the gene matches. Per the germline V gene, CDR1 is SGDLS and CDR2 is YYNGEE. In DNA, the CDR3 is TGTGCCAGCAGCGCGTATGAGGGGACAGTCTACGAGCAGTACTTC. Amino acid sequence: CASSAYEGTVYEQYF.

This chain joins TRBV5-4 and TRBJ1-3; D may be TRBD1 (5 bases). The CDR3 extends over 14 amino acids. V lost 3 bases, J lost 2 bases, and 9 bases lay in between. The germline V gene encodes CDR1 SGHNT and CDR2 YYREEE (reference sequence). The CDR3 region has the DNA TGTGCCAGCAGCTCGGGAGGGGCTGGAAACACCATATATTTT. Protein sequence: CASSSGGAGNTIYF.